A selection of T cell receptor beta chains follows, all from one sample in a study of cytomegalovirus exposure and HLA in healthy donors. The assay was immunoSEQ multiplex PCR, and TCRdb's table has in-frame clones only and misses some. The sample contains over 150,000 clones, 82% of which appear only once. Sequenced input: PBMCs. Receptors originate from a girl aged 2 to 10 in good health and CMV-seropositive. CDR3s leave out the opening cysteine and the closing phenylalanine or tryptophan. Fields, in order: V gene, J gene, CDR3 protein.

>TRBV7-9|TRBJ1-1
ASTLSRTPNTEAF
>TRBV2|TRBJ2-7
ASSESSGLMYEQY
>TRBV28|TRBJ2-3
ASSLYRESISDTQY
>TRBV5-6|TRBJ2-7
ASSFRLSSYEQY
>TRBV10-3|TRBJ2-7
AISYGRANYEQY
>TRBV5-1|TRBJ1-2
ASSSLQGNYGYT
>TRBV7-9|TRBJ1-1
ASSSGRYRDRGTEAF
>TRBV30|TRBJ1-1
AWNGGADTEAF
>TRBV21-1|TRBJ1-1
ASSMGRIKAF
>TRBV5-1|TRBJ1-5
ASSLERNQPQH
>TRBV30|TRBJ2-7
AWSVRQALSYEQY
>TRBV23-1|TRBJ2-1
ASSQLSGGVDEQF
>TRBV9|TRBJ1-1
ASSLLATVNTEAF
>TRBV2|TRBJ2-7
ASRRDDYEQY
>TRBV5-4|TRBJ1-4
ASSLQGGEKLF
>TRBV7-3|TRBJ2-3
ASSSGEELPDTQY
>TRBV28|TRBJ1-5
ASSSLPWTGLNQPQH
>TRBV18|TRBJ2-4
ASSLTGTSRGY
>TRBV2|TRBJ2-3
ASSRGQGGDTQY
>TRBV11-3|TRBJ1-1
ASRGPGTGGEGTEAF
>TRBV6-5|TRBJ2-1
ASSLSGSNRNEQF
>TRBV6-5|TRBJ2-3
ASGLRDRGPDTQY
>TRBV30|TRBJ2-3
AWAQGVLLAGDTQY
>TRBV9|TRBJ2-5
ASSVVGTGGETQY
>TRBV2|TRBJ2-5
ASSENHITQETQY
>TRBV28|TRBJ1-2
AGNRGNYGYT
>TRBV30|TRBJ2-2
AWVGEGRVTGELF
>TRBV28|TRBJ1-3
ASSLSPGRGADTIY
>TRBV28|TRBJ1-2
ASSLTGGDGVGYGYT
>TRBV30|TRBJ2-3
AWSPPSALRPDTQY
>TRBV30|TRBJ2-1
AWRRLAGAHEQF
>TRBV18|TRBJ1-4
ASSPADSYNEKLF
>TRBV29-1|TRBJ2-1
SVDLSGLEGSVGNEQF
>TRBV15|TRBJ2-7
ATSRPGQGAAQY
>TRBV5-1|TRBJ1-1
ASRSGQGGGAF
>TRBV18|TRBJ1-1
ASSPPLRGRRMNTEAF
>TRBV6-7|TRBJ1-6
ASSLCEFHYNSPLH
>TRBV14|TRBJ2-3
ASSPIPTDTQY
>TRBV28|TRBJ2-1
ASSRRLAGGF
>TRBV30|TRBJ2-2
AWSLSPGELF
>TRBV28|TRBJ2-7
ASTVGGSRDEQY
>TRBV30|TRBJ1-1
AWRIGGRTEAF
>TRBV30|TRBJ2-5
AWMGLGETQY
>TRBV7-9|TRBJ2-7
ASSLVAGYEQY
>TRBV7-8|TRBJ1-5
ASSLLGGLSNQPQH
>TRBV4-1|TRBJ2-1
ASSQVDLGLSTYNEQF
>TRBV19|TRBJ1-1
ASSVTGGGTEAF
>TRBV21-1|TRBJ2-7
ASSKEVGDNSYEQY
>TRBV9|TRBJ2-3
ASSLGHNTDTQY
>TRBV5-4|TRBJ2-1
ASRAGLHHNEQF
>TRBV6-6|TRBJ2-2
ASGSRLAGELF
>TRBV2|TRBJ2-3
ASMTIADTQY
>TRBV11-2|TRBJ1-1
ASSLAGGQEAF